Given below is one TCR beta chain in context. Its target is not known. The entry originates in a study of CD8 T cells in ankylosing spondylitis. The CDR3 sequence is 15 residues long. The germline V gene encodes CDR1 DFQATT and CDR2 SNEGSKA (reference sequence). Trimming cost V 5 bases and J 6 bases; bases outside gene matches: 12. Preparation of TCR beta libraries was done by quantitative 5'-RACE with molecular barcodes. TCRdb redid the calling of the 5' RACE reads with MiXCR, one entry per CDR3 protein. This table holds roughly 150,000 distinct CDR3 sequences, 25% to 35% found once. Overall study findings and caveats: CD8+ by phenotype, disease-linked clones were relatively rare in peripheral blood. Reportedly, matched ankylosing spondylitis synovial fluid was significantly enriched for disease-linked clones.

The clonotype originates from a male donor with ankylosing spondylitis. The sequencing sample was made of synovial fluid, either unsorted or a sorted T cell fraction (not recorded which). The chain links TRBV20-1 to TRBJ2-1; TRBD2 agrees at 8 bases. The CDR3 sequence: CSAPPGTRGANEQFF. The CDR3, as DNA: TGCAGTGCTCCGCCCGGGACTAGAGGGGCCAATGAGCAGTTCTTC.